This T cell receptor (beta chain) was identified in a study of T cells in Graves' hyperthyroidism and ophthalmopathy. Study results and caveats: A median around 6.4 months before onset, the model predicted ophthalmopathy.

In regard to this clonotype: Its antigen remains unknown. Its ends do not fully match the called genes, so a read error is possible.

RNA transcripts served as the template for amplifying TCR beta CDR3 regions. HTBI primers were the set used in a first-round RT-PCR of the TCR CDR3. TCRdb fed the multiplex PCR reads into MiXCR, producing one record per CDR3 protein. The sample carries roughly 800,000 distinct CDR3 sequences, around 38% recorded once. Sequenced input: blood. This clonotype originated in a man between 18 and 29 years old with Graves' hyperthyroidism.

Here the CDR3 DNA reads TGTGCCGGTAGCCTTGGAAACTACCGCACCGGGGAGCTGTTTTTT. It specifies CAGSLGNYRTGELFF. The rearrangement uses TRBV19 and TRBJ2-2; no clear D. The CDR3 totals 15 residues. Germline CDR1 LNHDA, CDR2 SQIVND (reference sequence).